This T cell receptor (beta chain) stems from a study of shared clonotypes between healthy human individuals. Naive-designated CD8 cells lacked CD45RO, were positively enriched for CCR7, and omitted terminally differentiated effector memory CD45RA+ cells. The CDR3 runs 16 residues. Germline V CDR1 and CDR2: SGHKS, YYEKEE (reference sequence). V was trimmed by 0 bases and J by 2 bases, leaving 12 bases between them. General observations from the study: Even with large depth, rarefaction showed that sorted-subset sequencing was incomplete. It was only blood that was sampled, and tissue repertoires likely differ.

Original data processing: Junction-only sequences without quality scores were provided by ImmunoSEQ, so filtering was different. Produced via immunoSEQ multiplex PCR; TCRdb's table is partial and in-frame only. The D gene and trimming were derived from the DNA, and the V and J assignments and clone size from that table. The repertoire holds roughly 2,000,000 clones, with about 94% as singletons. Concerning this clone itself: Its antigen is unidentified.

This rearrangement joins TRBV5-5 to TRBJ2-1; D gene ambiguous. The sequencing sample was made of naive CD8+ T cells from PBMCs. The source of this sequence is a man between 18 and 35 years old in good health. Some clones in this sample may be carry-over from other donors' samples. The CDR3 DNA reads TGTGCCAGCAGCTTGGCCTGGGCAGGTACCTACAATGAGCAGTTCTTC. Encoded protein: CASSLAWAGTYNEQFF.